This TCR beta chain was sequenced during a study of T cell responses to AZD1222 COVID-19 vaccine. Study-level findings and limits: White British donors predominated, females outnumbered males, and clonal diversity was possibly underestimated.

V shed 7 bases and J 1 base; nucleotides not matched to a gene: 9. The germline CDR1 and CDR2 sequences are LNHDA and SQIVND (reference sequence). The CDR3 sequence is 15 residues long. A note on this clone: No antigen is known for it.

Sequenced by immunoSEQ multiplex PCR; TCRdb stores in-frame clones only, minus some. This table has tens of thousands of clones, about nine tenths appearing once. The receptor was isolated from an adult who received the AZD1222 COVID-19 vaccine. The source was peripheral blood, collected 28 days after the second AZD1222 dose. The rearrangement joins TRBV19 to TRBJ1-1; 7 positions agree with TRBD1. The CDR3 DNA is TGTGCCAGTATCCCACCCGGGACAGCGAACACTGAAGCTTTCTTT. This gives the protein CASIPPGTANTEAFF. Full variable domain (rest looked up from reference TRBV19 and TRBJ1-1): DGGITQSPKYLFRKEGQNVTLSCEQNLNHDAMYWYRQDPGQGLRLIYYSQIVNDFQKGDIAEGYSVSREKKESFPLTVTSAQKNPTAFYLCASIPPGTANTEAFFGQGTRLTVV.